This T cell receptor beta chain was recovered during a study of Ad26.COV2.S vaccination and SARS-CoV-2 variants. Overall study context: Ad26.COV2.S arm of COV1001 included the donor. Whole-study results and caveats: Considerable breadth of spike-specific CD8+ and CD4+ T cell responses has reportedly been documented following vaccination. Measures of TCR breadth and depth may have fallen short of total T cell responses.

Treatment indicated: around 19 received Ad26.COV2.S at low or high dose, single or two shots; 5 received placebo; per-sample allocation not given. After the first vaccine or placebo injection, samples were drawn on day 63. Expressing Wuhan-strain SARS-CoV-2 spike, an Ad26 vector served as the vaccine. Between the trimmed V and J ends, which lost 3 bases and 3 bases, there was a span of 7 bases. This CDR3 contains 12 residues. The germline CDR1 and CDR2 sequences are SGHDT and YYEEEE. TCRdb's copy holds only in-frame clones and misses some; the assay was immunoSEQ multiplex PCR. In the table there are a few hundred thousand clones, roughly 90% of which are singletons. About this clone itself: Its specificity is not known.

The TCR comes from a person aged 18 to 65 who received the Ad26.COV2.S COVID-19 vaccine or a placebo. This sequence joins TRBV5-6 and TRBJ2-7; D is ambiguous. The specimen was peripheral blood, collected in a trial of Ad26.COV2.S vaccine versus placebo. CDR3 nucleotides: TGTGCCAGCAGCTCGGACGGCTACGAGCAGTACTTC. Protein sequence: CASSSDGYEQYF.